This TCR beta chain derives from a study of T-cell memory formation after mild COVID-19 (dated by TCRdb to the early 2020s). About the investigation overall: Most TCR sequence clusters were specific to one of the two donors. Longitudinal TCRalpha and TCRbeta repertoire sequencing tracked T-cell clones expanding and contracting after mild COVID-19 in a couple of donors. Two young, previously healthy adult volunteers made up the cohort, one male and one female. The paper as a whole reports these results and caveats: SARS-CoV-2 specificity of the second-wave clones peaking on day 37 was not confirmed. Only a couple of mild cases were covered by the study, and larger cohorts that include severe cases with pre-infection samples were considered necessary. Contracting CD4+ clones appeared mostly in the CM and EM memory subsets, whereas CD8+ clones were enriched in EMRA. Some responding clones were found in pre-infection memory, which suggests that pre-existing cross-reactive memory T cells took part in the SARS-CoV-2 response. From day 15 to 85, contracting clones showed balanced CD4/CD8 phenotypes, whereas a second wave of clones that expanded from day 15 to 37 leaned towards CD4+.

To note about this clonotype: Its antigen target is currently unknown. The sample holds no much larger clone one base away, and base qualities are not on file.

Spanning cysteine to phenylalanine, the CDR3 consists of 15 amino acids. The DNA shown is the 45-base CDR3, in frame from base 1. Ficoll-Paque density gradient centrifugation was used to isolate PBMCs. Sequencing used an Illumina NovaSeq 6000. TCRalpha and TCRbeta cDNA libraries were constructed by 5'RACE with constant-segment primers, with sample barcodes and unique molecular identifiers being introduced. Trizol reagent was used to extract RNA from every sample. Libraries were amplified in two PCR steps, with a second sample barcode and Illumina TruSeq adapters added in the second step. Sequencing of the libraries was done on an Illumina NovaSeq, producing 2 x 150 bp paired-end reads. The original methods were these. With migec v1.2.7, reads were demultiplexed and then collapsed into UMI-guided consensus sequences. With mixcr v2.1.11, UMI consensuses were aligned to TRA and TRB V and J templates and assembled into clonotypes. A clonotype was counted as expanded or contracted only when both edgeR and NoisET called the clonotype significant, with the noise models trained on biological replicates. For edgeR calls, the thresholds were a false discovery rate-adjusted p below 0.01 and a log2 fold-change of 1. As an exploratory analysis of dynamics, max-normalized trajectories of the 1000 most abundant clonotypes were examined with PCA combined with hierarchical clustering. Each responding clone was given a CD4 or CD8 phenotype based on the CD4+ and CD8+ repertoires, which had been sequenced separately. The public reads were reprocessed in TCRdb via fastp at Q25 and MiXCR, keeping in-frame beta chains. For every CDR3 protein sequence, its rows merge into one entry that carries the most common genes and DNA. The V and J calls here are based on TCRdb, not the publication. This sample holds roughly 620,000 distinct CDR3 sequences; over 15% were observed only once. About 12% of the sample lies in the top ten.

The chain is encoded by TRBV21-1 joined to TRBJ2-7; TRBD2 reflects the table's D call only, with no check against the DNA. TRBV21-1 is flagged as a pseudogene. This TCR was recovered from an adult woman who had mild COVID-19 (a few samples of this study predate the infection). The sample titles of this study are shuffled in the database, so cell type and time point are left out; the donor was told from shared clones. The sample consisted of PBMCs or a T cell subset sorted from them (not recorded which). The sequence in DNA is TGTGCCAGCAGCAAAAGGCGGGGGGTCCCCTACGAGCAGTACTTC. This translates into CASSKRRGVPYEQYF.